These 5 T cell receptor beta chains originate from one sample sequenced in a study of T cell clonality in common variable immunodeficiency. Method: immunoSEQ multiplex PCR; TCRdb's copy keeps in-frame clones and lacks some. This sample shows about 52,000 clones and no singletons; around 2% rests with the ten largest. Material: peripheral blood mononuclear cells. The source of these receptors is a person aged 18 to 75 in good health.

In this sample, this clone turned up many times. The read terminates 3 residues ahead of where the CDR3 ends, so the germline J gene completes it. This rearrangement joins TRBV18 to TRBJ2-6, with 8 bases aligning to TRBD1. Trimming cost V 3 bases and J 0 bases; bases outside gene matches: 10. CDR3 size: 19 residues. Germline V gives CDR1 KGHSH, CDR2 LQKENI. The CDR3 bases that were read are TGTGCCAGCTCACCTCGGAGGGACAGGATCCCCTCTGGGGCCAACGTC. Its translation: CASSPRRDRIPSGANV. The CDR3 as a whole reads CASSPRRDRIPSGANVLTF.

There are many counts of this clone. The CDR3 extends 3 residues past the end of the read, so its final part is completed from the germline J gene. This chain links TRBV7-3 with TRBJ2-7; 7 bases fit TRBD2. With V trimmed by 6 bases and J by 6 bases, 8 bases remained unmatched. The CDR3 contains 13 residues. Germline CDR1 SGHTA, CDR2 FQGTGA. CDR3 amino acids: CASSGVPGGEQYF. CDR3 DNA (partial): TGTGCCAGCAGTGGGGTGCCGGGGGGCGAG.

This clone was counted a few times. The chain's CDR3 is CASSPPSQGEELFF. The sequenced part of the CDR3 DNA is TGTGCCAGCTCACCACCGAGTCAGGGCGAGGAA. The genes are TRBV18 and TRBJ1-4, with a possible D match to TRBD1 (5 bases). With the read ending 3 residues before the CDR3 end, the germline J gene is used to fill in that end. The length of the CDR3 is 14 residues. Germline V lookup: CDR1 KGHSH, CDR2 LQKENI.

In this sample, this clone turned up many times. Read data end 3 residues before the CDR3 end; the end is taken from the germline J gene. The gene calls are TRBV5-1 and TRBJ2-3, with 11 bases identical to TRBD2. Trimming at V came to 0 bases and at J to 1 base, leaving 7 bases not matched to a gene. There are 18 residues in the CDR3. Germline V CDR1 and CDR2: SGHRS, YFSETQ. CDR3 DNA (partial): TGCGCCAGCAGCTTGGCGCTAGCGGGAGGAGGCGGCACAGATACG. Protein sequence: CASSLALAGGGGTDT. The full CDR3 is CASSLALAGGGGTDTQYF.

This clone came up many times. The read terminates 3 residues before the CDR3 end, so the remaining end is supplied by the germline J gene. This chain joins TRBV7-6 and TRBJ1-4, with D maybe TRBD1 (5 bases). CDR1 and CDR2 from the germline V gene are SGHVS and FNYEAQ. The CDR3 is 15 amino acids. The ends were cut back, 3 bases at V and 8 bases at J, with 16 bases in the middle. This chain's CDR3 is CASSFTDMEDEKLFF. The covered CDR3 bases are TGTGCCAGCAGCTTTACGGACATGGAGGACGAAAAA.